These 22 T cell receptor beta chains came from one sample sequenced in a study of T cell responses to AZD1222 COVID-19 vaccine. This table comes from immunoSEQ multiplex PCR, and its TCRdb copy is limited to in-frame clones, with some not included. The table includes tens of thousands of clones, around nine tenths detected once. Sequenced material: peripheral blood, taken 28 days after the second AZD1222 dose. These receptors were obtained from an adult who received the AZD1222 COVID-19 vaccine.

This clone was seen just once. The chain combines TRBV10-3 with TRBJ1-5, with D possibly being TRBD1 (6 bases). With 6 bases removed from V and 1 base from J, the gap between germline ends came to 7 bases. CDR3 length: 13 residues. From germline, CDR1 is ENHRY and CDR2 SYGVKD. The CDR3 loop reads CAIRGGSNQPQHF. DNA for the CDR3: TGTGCCATCAGAGGGGGGAGCAATCAGCCCCAGCATTTT.

The V and J genes are TRBV6-5 and TRBJ1-5; D perhaps matches TRBD1 (6 bases). Germline V CDR1 and CDR2: MNHEY, SVGAGI. V dropped 0 bases and J dropped 1 base, with 7 bases sitting between them. The CDR3 runs 15 residues. The CDR3 is CASSYSDSSNQPQHF. In DNA form, the CDR3 reads TGTGCCAGCAGTTACTCGGACAGCAGCAATCAGCCCCAGCATTTT.

The chain has TRBV5-1 and TRBJ1-4; D is perhaps TRBD1 (5 bases). CDR1 is SGHRS and CDR2 is YFSETQ in the germline V gene. Trimming shortened V by 4 bases and J by 4 bases, and 14 bases separated the two germline ends. The CDR3 runs to 15 residues. Here the CDR3 reads CASSLLGGFNEKLFF. The CDR3 nucleotides are TGCGCCAGCAGCCTGCTGGGGGGATTTAATGAAAAACTGTTTTTT.

The chain combines TRBV7-3 with TRBJ1-1; D is undetermined. This CDR3 spans 14 amino acids. V was shortened by 2 bases and J by 2 bases, with 9 bases between the two germline ends. The germline V gene encodes CDR1 SGHTA and CDR2 FQGTGA. CDR3 amino acids: CASSLSAGNTEAFF. CDR3 in DNA: TGTGCCAGCAGCTTATCCGCCGGCAACACTGAAGCTTTCTTT.

CDR3 sequence: CASSPPLQPQHF. The CDR3 DNA reads as TGTGCCAGCAGCCCCCCTCTGCAGCCCCAGCATTTT. The chain uses TRBV7-2 and TRBJ1-5; D is undetermined. Trimming removed 5 bases from V and 7 bases from J, with 9 bases in between. CDR3 length equals 12 residues. Germline CDR1 SGHTA, CDR2 FQGNSA.

Within the sample, this clone is medium-sized (0.01 to 0.1%). The chain uses TRBV7-8 and TRBJ1-2, with TRBD1 as a possible D gene (6 bases). The CDR3 is 14 residues long. The V and J ends lost 1 base and 4 bases respectively, with 10 bases between them. The germline CDR1 and CDR2 sequences are SGHVS and FQNEAQ. CDR3 amino acids: CASSLEGVFYGYTF. CDR3 DNA: TGTGCCAGCAGCTTAGAGGGGGTATTCTATGGCTACACCTTC.

V and J are TRBV12-5 and TRBJ2-3; D possibly uses TRBD1 or TRBD2 (5 bases each). The CDR3 is made up of 13 amino acids. CDR1 is LGHNT and CDR2 is FRNRAP in the germline V gene. Trimming removed 9 bases from V and 4 bases from J, with 14 bases in between. CDR3 sequence (DNA): TGTGCTAGCGGAGTGGGGGTTGCAGATACGCAGTATTTT. It translates to CASGVGVADTQYF.

The rearrangement joins TRBV6-6 to TRBJ2-7; 8 bases line up with TRBD1. Germline values: CDR1 MNHNY, CDR2 SVGAGI (reference sequence). The CDR3 is 15 residues long. Trimming removed 2 bases from V and 6 bases from J; junction bases left unmatched: 9. CDR3 amino acids: CASSYETRGQVEQYF. CDR3 DNA sequence: TGTGCCAGCAGTTACGAAACCAGGGGGCAGGTCGAGCAGTACTTC.

This clone is a singleton in its sample. The chain is built from TRBV7-2 and TRBJ1-2, with D possibly being TRBD1 (6 bases). Germline loops: CDR1 SGHTA, CDR2 FQGNSA. V lost 5 bases and J 4 bases, leaving 23 bases between the germline ends. The CDR3 loop spans 17 amino acids. The CDR3 bases are TGTGCCAGCAGCCCGACAACCGGGACACGTCAGGCCTATGGCTACACCTTC. Its translation is CASSPTTGTRQAYGYTF.

In DNA, the CDR3 is TGTGCCAGCACAAACGGACCGTACGAGCAGTACTTC. Amino acids: CASTNGPYEQYF. The chain couples TRBV6-6 to TRBJ2-7, with D unclear. The CDR3 has 12 residues. Germline lookup yields CDR1 MNHNY and CDR2 SVGAGI (reference sequence). V was cut by 7 bases and J by 4 bases, with 11 bases left in between.

V gene TRBV18 combines with J gene TRBJ1-2; D perhaps matches TRBD1 (5 bases). The CDR3 has 14 amino acids. The V and J ends lost 4 bases and 3 bases respectively, with 12 bases between them. CDR1 is KGHSH, CDR2 LQKENI, per germline. The CDR3 region is CASSQLRDDYGYTF. CDR3 sequence (DNA): TGTGCCAGCTCACAGCTGCGGGACGACTATGGCTACACCTTC.

This sequence joins TRBV25-1 and TRBJ2-2, with 8 bases matching TRBD1. The germline CDR1 and CDR2 sequences are MGHDK and SYGVNS. This CDR3 is built from 15 residues. V shed 3 bases, J shed 6 bases, and the junction held 6 bases outside the gene matches. The CDR3 DNA follows: TGTGCCAGCAGTGAGGACAGGGTGAGGTCCGGGGAGCTGTTTTTT. This gives the protein CASSEDRVRSGELFF.

The chain combines TRBV27 with TRBJ2-7; D gene unclear. CDR3 length: 14 residues. Trimming pared 3 bases from V and 7 bases from J, leaving 16 bases between. Per the germline V gene, CDR1 is MNHEY and CDR2 is SMNVEV (reference sequence). Written as DNA, the CDR3 is TGTGCCAGCAGTTTTGCCAAAGCTGACCGGGAGCAGTACTTC. Its translation is CASSFAKADREQYF.

V is TRBV7-3 and J is TRBJ2-1, with 9 bases matching TRBD2. Germline CDR1 and CDR2: SGHTA and FQGTGA. The CDR3 has 16 amino acids. V was clipped by 2 bases and J by 4 bases; unmatched bases: 6. The CDR3 DNA reads TGTGCCAGCAGCTTAGAGGTACTAGCGGGTTACAATGAGCAGTTCTTC. As protein: CASSLEVLAGYNEQFF.

This chain connects TRBV12-3 or TRBV12-4 to TRBJ2-7; 7 nucleotides match TRBD1. The V segment lost 6 bases and the J segment 2 bases; nucleotides outside the gene matches: 4. The CDR3 contains 13 residues. The CDR3: CASSPGQTYEQYF. DNA of the CDR3: TGTGCCAGCAGCCCGGGACAGACCTACGAGCAGTACTTC.

The J gene is TRBJ1-2, the V gene TRBV4-3; possibly TRBD1 for D (6 bases). The CDR3 has 16 residues. Germline V CDR1 and CDR2: LGHNA, YSLEER. The V end lost 0 bases, the J end lost 5 bases, and 16 bases lay between the germline ends. The CDR3 DNA sequence: TGCGCCAGCAGCCAAGATCCTGGTTTAGGGGGATATGGCTACACCTTC. Translated: CASSQDPGLGGYGYTF.

This chain uses TRBV3-1 (or the pseudogene TRBV3-2) with TRBJ1-1; no definite D call. The V end lost 0 bases, the J end lost 8 bases, and 10 bases lay between the germline ends. Germline CDR1 and CDR2: LGHDT and YNNKEL (reference sequence). The CDR3 is 13 amino acids. CDR3 in DNA: TGTGCCAGCAGCCAAGATGGGGAGACAGAAGCTTTCTTT. Its protein product is CASSQDGETEAFF.

A word on this clone: Compared with germline, one end of the junction differs, possibly owing to a read error. The chain carries TRBV15 and TRBJ2-7; tentatively, D is TRBD1 (6 bases). Germline CDR1 and CDR2: LNHNV and YYDKDF (reference sequence). The CDR3 runs 17 residues. This CDR3 reads CATSRDLRGSYSFEQYF. CDR3 DNA: TGTGCCACCAGCAGAGATTTGAGGGGGTCCTACTCCTTCGAGCAGTACTTC.

The V call is TRBV6-5, the J call TRBJ1-2, with D perhaps matching TRBD1 (6 bases). Per germline, CDR1 MNHEY and CDR2 SVGAGI. This CDR3 has 15 amino acids. Trimming pared 2 bases from V and 8 bases from J, leaving 18 bases between. DNA of the CDR3: TGTGCCAGCAGTTACAGTGGCGGACTTCAGGGGGGCTACACCTTC. Its protein product is CASSYSGGLQGGYTF.

The chain has TRBV5-1 and TRBJ1-6, with D uncertain. Germline CDR1 and CDR2: SGHRS and YFSETQ. Trimming removed 4 bases at V and 8 bases at J, with 10 bases between. This CDR3 is 13 amino acids long. This chain's CDR3 is CASSMDGDSPLHF. CDR3 nucleotides: TGCGCCAGCAGCATGGACGGGGATTCACCCCTCCACTTT. Filled out from reference TRBV5-1 and TRBJ1-6, the complete variable domain reads KAGVTQTPRYLIKTRGQQVTLSCSPISGHRSVSWYQQTPGQGLQFLFEYFSETQRNKGNFPGRFSGRQFSNSRSEMNVSTLELGDSALYLCASSMDGDSPLHFGNGTRLTVT.

The V gene is TRBV6-5, the J gene TRBJ2-7; 9 bases line up with TRBD2. Germline-derived CDR1 and CDR2 are MNHEY and SVGAGI. The CDR3 spans 15 residues. The ends lost 6 bases at V and 0 bases at J; junction bases unmatched: 6. CDR3 nucleotides: TGTGCCAGCAGGGGGGGACTAGCCCACTCCTACGAGCAGTACTTC. Encoded protein: CASRGGLAHSYEQYF.

This sequence joins TRBV5-4 and TRBJ2-1; TRBD1 matches at 11 bases. This CDR3 has 15 residues. Germline V CDR1 and CDR2: SGHNT, YYREEE (reference sequence). V was clipped by 4 bases and J by 6 bases; unmatched bases: 6. The chain's CDR3 is CASSPRDRGTNEQFF. The CDR3, as DNA: TGTGCCAGCAGCCCAAGGGACAGGGGGACCAATGAGCAGTTCTTC.